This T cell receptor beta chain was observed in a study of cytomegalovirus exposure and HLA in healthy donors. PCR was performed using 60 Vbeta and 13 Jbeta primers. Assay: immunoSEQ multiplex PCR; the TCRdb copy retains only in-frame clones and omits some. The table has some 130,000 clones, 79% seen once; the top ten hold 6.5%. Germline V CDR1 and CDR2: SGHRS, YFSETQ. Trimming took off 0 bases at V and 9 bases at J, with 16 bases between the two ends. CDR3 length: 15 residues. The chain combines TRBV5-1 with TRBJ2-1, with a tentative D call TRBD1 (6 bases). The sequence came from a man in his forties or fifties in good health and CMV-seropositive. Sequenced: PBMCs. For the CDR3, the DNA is TGCGCCAGCAGCTTGGAGGGGGTTCATGTTAGTGAGCAGTTCTTC. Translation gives CASSLEGVHVSEQFF.